Listed below are T cell receptor beta chains from one sample, sequenced in a study of T cells after yellow fever vaccination. From the 5' RACE reads, TCRdb called clonotypes with MiXCR, one entry per CDR3 protein. The repertoire has under 80,000 distinct CDR3 sequences, 7.4% of them found once; the top ten carry 35% to 40%. The specimen was CD8+ T cells sorted from PBMCs, collected 15 days after the yellow fever booster vaccination. These receptor sequences come from a man aged 25 to 40 who received the YFV17D yellow fever vaccine. CDR3s include the opening cysteine and the closing phenylalanine or tryptophan. The order of the fields is clone size, D gene, J gene, V gene, CDR3 DNA, CDR3 protein. A D gene is named only where the DNA matches it firmly. Rows give clone size only sometimes, using once, few, many, or a class for an expanded clone.

abundance: many
d_gene: NA
j_gene: TRBJ2-3
v_gene: TRBV7-8
CDR3nt: TGTGCCAGCAGCTTTTGGGCTGCCCCCACAGATACGCAGTATTTT
CDR3aa: CASSFWAAPTDTQYF

abundance: many
d_gene: NA
j_gene: TRBJ2-2
v_gene: TRBV11-2
CDR3nt: TGTGCCAGCAGCCCTAGGGAGTCCGGGGAGCTGTTTTTT
CDR3aa: CASSPRESGELFF

abundance: few
d_gene: TRBD2
j_gene: TRBJ2-7
v_gene: TRBV28
CDR3nt: TGTGCCAGCAACCCGGGACTAGCGGGAGGTACCTACGAGCAGTACTTC
CDR3aa: CASNPGLAGGTYEQYF

abundance: many
d_gene: NA
j_gene: TRBJ2-7
v_gene: TRBV6-5
CDR3nt: TGTGCCAGCAGTTACGAGGAGAACTCCTACGAGCAGTACTTC
CDR3aa: CASSYEENSYEQYF

abundance: many
d_gene: TRBD2
j_gene: TRBJ2-7
v_gene: TRBV5-1
CDR3nt: TGCGCCAGCAGCAGCCCAACTAGCGGGAGCTCCTACGAGCAGTACTTC
CDR3aa: CASSSPTSGSSYEQYF

abundance: many
d_gene: NA
j_gene: TRBJ2-1
v_gene: TRBV7-9
CDR3nt: TGTGCCAGCAGCTCCCTTATGTGGGGCAATGAGCAGTTCTTC
CDR3aa: CASSSLMWGNEQFF

abundance: many
d_gene: TRBD2
j_gene: TRBJ2-2
v_gene: TRBV9
CDR3nt: TGTGCCAGTCAGCGGGGCACCGGGGAGCTGTTTTTT
CDR3aa: CASQRGTGELFF

abundance: many
d_gene: TRBD1
j_gene: TRBJ1-1
v_gene: TRBV3-1
CDR3nt: TGTGCCAGCAGCCAGATCCGGGACAGGGGGATTCCGAACACTGAAGCTTTCTTT
CDR3aa: CASSQIRDRGIPNTEAFF

abundance: many
d_gene: NA
j_gene: TRBJ2-1
v_gene: TRBV9
CDR3nt: TGTGCCAGCAGCGTGGGGAGTCAGGAGCAGTTCTTC
CDR3aa: CASSVGSQEQFF

abundance: many
d_gene: NA
j_gene: TRBJ2-6
v_gene: TRBV20-1
CDR3nt: TGCAGTGCTAGAGGTACAGCGAGCTCTGGGGCCAACGTCCTGACTTTC
CDR3aa: CSARGTASSGANVLTF

abundance: many
d_gene: NA
j_gene: TRBJ1-5
v_gene: TRBV19
CDR3nt: TGTGCCAGTAGTCAGACAGGACTGTATAGCAATCAGCCCCAGCATTTT
CDR3aa: CASSQTGLYSNQPQHF

abundance: many
d_gene: TRBD2
j_gene: TRBJ2-7
v_gene: TRBV27
CDR3nt: TGTGCCAGCAGTTGGACTAGCGGGAGTTACGAGCAGTACTTC
CDR3aa: CASSWTSGSYEQYF

abundance: NA
d_gene: TRBD2
j_gene: TRBJ2-1
v_gene: TRBV20-1
CDR3nt: TGCAGTGCTAGAGGGTACCTCAGCGGGAGCTCCTACAATGAGCAGTTCTTC
CDR3aa: CSARGYLSGSSYNEQFF

abundance: many
d_gene: NA
j_gene: TRBJ2-1
v_gene: TRBV12-3/TRBV12-4
CDR3nt: TGTGCCAGCAGTCCTGACTTGTACAATGAGCAGTTCTTC
CDR3aa: CASSPDLYNEQFF

abundance: NA
d_gene: TRBD2
j_gene: TRBJ2-5
v_gene: TRBV10-1
CDR3nt: TGCGCCAGCAGTGCCGGAAGCGGGAGATTAGAGACCCAGTACTTC
CDR3aa: CASSAGSGRLETQYF

abundance: NA
d_gene: NA
j_gene: TRBJ2-1
v_gene: TRBV20-1
CDR3nt: TGCAGTGCCCGAATCAATGAGCAGTTCTTC
CDR3aa: CSARINEQFF

abundance: many
d_gene: NA
j_gene: TRBJ2-7
v_gene: TRBV3-1
CDR3nt: TGTGCCACTGGGGACTCCGTCCAATTCGAGCAGTACTTC
CDR3aa: CATGDSVQFEQYF

abundance: NA
d_gene: TRBD2
j_gene: TRBJ2-2
v_gene: TRBV24-1
CDR3nt: TGTGCCACATGGACACCCGGCCGGGCTAGCGGGACATGGGACACCGGGGAGCTGTTTTTT
CDR3aa: CATWTPGRASGTWDTGELFF

abundance: many
d_gene: NA
j_gene: TRBJ2-1
v_gene: TRBV7-8
CDR3nt: TGTGCCAGCAGCCCACAAAACAATGAGCAGTTCTTC
CDR3aa: CASSPQNNEQFF

abundance: many
d_gene: TRBD1
j_gene: TRBJ2-7
v_gene: TRBV9
CDR3nt: TGTGCCAGCAGCGCAGGACAGGGAGGTCTCAACGAGCAGTACTTC
CDR3aa: CASSAGQGGLNEQYF

abundance: many
d_gene: TRBD1
j_gene: TRBJ2-7
v_gene: TRBV19
CDR3nt: TGTGCCAGTAGTACGGACAGGGTCTACGAGCAGTACTTC
CDR3aa: CASSTDRVYEQYF

abundance: many
d_gene: TRBD1
j_gene: TRBJ2-1
v_gene: TRBV7-3
CDR3nt: TGTGCCAGCAGCTTAGTATGGGACAGTGAGTACAATGAGCAGTTCTTC
CDR3aa: CASSLVWDSEYNEQFF

abundance: many
d_gene: TRBD2
j_gene: TRBJ2-1
v_gene: TRBV15
CDR3nt: TGTGCCACCAGCAGAGGTAGCGGGATCAATGAGCAGTTCTTC
CDR3aa: CATSRGSGINEQFF

abundance: few
d_gene: TRBD2
j_gene: TRBJ2-3
v_gene: TRBV12-3/TRBV12-4
CDR3nt: TGTGCCAGCAGGTCTGAAGGGGATAGCGGGCGCCATATGTATACGCAGTATTTT
CDR3aa: CASRSEGDSGRHMYTQYF

abundance: few
d_gene: NA
j_gene: TRBJ1-3
v_gene: TRBV7-8
CDR3nt: TGTGCCAGCACCGCCGGCATCGCCTTCTCTGGAAACACCATATATTTT
CDR3aa: CASTAGIAFSGNTIYF

abundance: many
d_gene: NA
j_gene: TRBJ2-1
v_gene: TRBV9
CDR3nt: TGTGCCAGCAGCGTCGACACTTCTAGGGCCTACAATGAGCAGTTCTTC
CDR3aa: CASSVDTSRAYNEQFF

abundance: NA
d_gene: TRBD2
j_gene: TRBJ2-1
v_gene: TRBV20-1
CDR3nt: TGCAGTGCAGGGGTCGCGCGGGAGAAGAGCTCCTACAATGAGCAGTTCTTC
CDR3aa: CSAGVAREKSSYNEQFF

abundance: many
d_gene: NA
j_gene: TRBJ2-4
v_gene: TRBV6-5
CDR3nt: TGTGCCAGCAGTTACTCCGGACAAAAAAACATTCAGTACTTC
CDR3aa: CASSYSGQKNIQYF

abundance: many
d_gene: NA
j_gene: TRBJ1-2
v_gene: TRBV12-3/TRBV12-4
CDR3nt: TGTGCCAGCAGTCCCGGCGGGCTCTATGGCTACACCTTC
CDR3aa: CASSPGGLYGYTF

abundance: NA
d_gene: NA
j_gene: TRBJ2-1
v_gene: TRBV9
CDR3nt: TGTGCCAGCAGCGTAGCGGGCAGGGCTAATGAGCAGTTCTTC
CDR3aa: CASSVAGRANEQFF

abundance: many
d_gene: NA
j_gene: TRBJ2-7
v_gene: TRBV20-1
CDR3nt: TGCAGTGCTCCCCGGATTTACGAGCAGTACTTC
CDR3aa: CSAPRIYEQYF